The 15 T cell receptor beta chains below were found in one sample sequenced in a study of blood T cell repertoires in COVID-19. The data were produced by immunoSEQ multiplex PCR, yet TCRdb's version contains in-frame clones alone and is incomplete. The data hold about 110,000 clones, with about 80% observed a single time. The sequenced sample consisted of peripheral blood. Receptors originate from a woman in her seventies with acute or convalescent COVID-19.

V usage is TRBV11-1 and J usage is TRBJ1-1, with a weak D call TRBD1 (6 bases). The CDR3 is made up of 15 amino acids. Germline V gene lookup returns CDR1 SGHAT and CDR2 FQDESV (reference sequence). The ends were cut back, 3 bases at V and 4 bases at J, with 15 bases in the middle. The CDR3 region is CASSFLQGSATEAFF. The CDR3 bases are TGTGCCAGCAGCTTCCTTCAGGGGAGCGCCACTGAAGCTTTCTTT. Full variable domain (outside the CDR3, taken from reference TRBV11-1 and TRBJ1-1): EAEVAQSPRYKITEKSQAVAFWCDPISGHATLYWYRQILGQGPELLVQFQDESVVDDSQLPKDRFSAERLKGVDSTLKIQPAELGDSAMYLCASSFLQGSATEAFFGQGTRLTVV.

V usage is TRBV12-3 or TRBV12-4 and J usage is TRBJ1-3, with D unresolved. CDR3 length: 13 residues. The V end was cut by 7 bases, the J end by 8 bases, with 15 bases between. CDR3 amino acids: CASTAGIVDTIYF. Written as DNA, the CDR3 is TGTGCCAGCACCGCGGGGATCGTGGACACCATATATTTT.

V is TRBV19 and J is TRBJ2-3; TRBD1 agrees at 7 bases. The CDR3 totals 15 residues. CDR1 is LNHDA, CDR2 SQIVND, per germline (reference sequence). Unmatched junction bases numbered 7, after V lost 5 bases and J lost 2 bases. Here the CDR3 reads CASSEDRVATDTQYF. CDR3 nucleotides: TGTGCCAGTAGTGAAGACAGGGTGGCCACAGATACGCAGTATTTT.

The chain is built from TRBV6-5 and TRBJ1-5; 7 nucleotides align to TRBD1. The V gene's germline CDR1 is MNHEY and CDR2 SVGAGI. The CDR3 has 14 amino acids. V trimming: 6 bases; J trimming: 7 bases; junction bases outside the gene matches: 9. For the CDR3, the DNA is TGTGCCAGCAGACTTCAGGGGGACTGGCAGCCCCAGCATTTT. Its translation: CASRLQGDWQPQHF.

The chain combines TRBV19 with TRBJ2-3; D possibly corresponds to TRBD1 (6 bases). CDR1 LNHDA and CDR2 SQIVND come from the germline V gene (reference sequence). Trimming shortened V by 6 bases and J by 4 bases, and 14 bases separated the two germline ends. CDR3 length: 14 residues. Here the CDR3 reads CASSTGFIADTQYF. CDR3 in DNA: TGTGCCAGTAGCACAGGGTTTATTGCAGATACGCAGTATTTT.

The chain carries TRBV5-4 and TRBJ2-2, with 8 positions matching TRBD2. The J segment lost 1 base and the V segment lost 4 bases, leaving 6 bases of the junction unmatched. The V gene's germline CDR1 is SGHNT and CDR2 YYREEE (reference sequence). The CDR3 runs to 16 residues. CDR3 residues: CASSTQGLGNTGELFF. The DNA for the CDR3 is TGTGCCAGCAGCACCCAGGGACTAGGGAACACCGGGGAGCTGTTTTTT. Full variable domain (remainder filled in from reference TRBV5-4 and TRBJ2-2): ETGVTQSPTHLIKTRGQQVTLRCSSQSGHNTVSWYQQALGQGPQFIFQYYREEENGRGNFPPRFSGLQFPNYSSELNVNALELDDSALYLCASSTQGLGNTGELFFGEGSRLTVL.

This clone was observed once. The gene calls are TRBV18 and TRBJ2-7; TRBD1 matches 8 bases. The CDR3 totals 14 residues. V shed 3 bases, J shed 6 bases, and the junction held 7 bases outside the gene matches. CDR1 is KGHSH and CDR2 is LQKENI in the germline V gene. The CDR3, as DNA: TGTGCCAGCTCACCCCAGGGGGCGTCGGGCGAGCAGTACGTC. Its protein product is CASSPQGASGEQYV.

In DNA form, the CDR3 reads TGTGCCAGCAGCTTATCCCCCTCGGGAAAAGAGCAGTTCTTC. The encoded protein is CASSLSPSGKEQFF. The chain combines TRBV7-3 with TRBJ2-1; a weak D match, TRBD2 (5 bases). Germline values: CDR1 SGHTA, CDR2 FQGTGA. V lost 2 bases to trimming and J lost 10 bases, with 15 bases between them. The CDR3 runs 14 residues.

The chain combines TRBV5-8 with TRBJ2-2, with 10 bases lining up with TRBD2. CDR3 length equals 18 residues. J lost 5 bases, V lost 0 bases, and 10 bases had no gene match. Germline assignment: CDR1 SGHTS and CDR2 YDEGEE. In DNA form, the CDR3 reads TGTGCCAGCAGCTTGGCCCCGGCTAGCGGGAGAAGGACCGGGGAGCTGTTTTTT. Translation gives CASSLAPASGRRTGELFF. Using reference TRBV5-8 and TRBJ2-2 for the parts outside the CDR3, the full variable domain is EAGVTQSPTHLIKTRGQQATLRCSPISGHTSVYWYQQALGLGLQFLLWYDEGEERNRGNFPPRFSGRQFPNYSSELNVNALELEDSALYLCASSLAPASGRRTGELFFGEGSRLTVL.

V and J are TRBV21-1 and TRBJ2-3; the table gives TRBD1 as D, unverified against the DNA. TRBV21-1 is described as a pseudogene. CDR3 length: 17 amino acids. The CDR3 DNA follows: TGTGCCAGCAGCAATGGGGAGAACAGGGGGCCCGCGAATACGCAGTATTTT. Its translation: CASSNGENRGPANTQYF.

The V call is TRBV9, the J call TRBJ2-3; a weak D match, TRBD2 (6 bases). V dropped 0 bases and J dropped 0 bases, with 11 bases sitting between them. Germline CDR1 reads SGDLS; CDR2 reads YYNGEE. The CDR3 runs 16 residues. The CDR3 sequence is CASSVGPSASTDTQYF. Written as DNA, the CDR3 is TGTGCCAGCAGCGTAGGACCTAGCGCCAGCACAGATACGCAGTATTTT.

The table lists this clone with a count of one. The V call is TRBV7-2, the J call TRBJ2-5, with D tentatively TRBD2 (5 bases). Trimming took off 5 bases at V and 4 bases at J, with 11 bases between the two ends. This CDR3 spans 13 amino acids. The germline gives CDR1 SGHTA, CDR2 FQGNSA. The CDR3 DNA is TGTGCCAGCAGCATTGGACTTTCAGAGACCCAGTACTTC. Its protein is CASSIGLSETQYF.

This clone has a handful of counts. V usage is TRBV5-6 and J usage is TRBJ2-5; 8 nucleotides align to TRBD1. CDR1 is SGHDT and CDR2 is YYEEEE in the germline V gene. V dropped 1 base and J dropped 5; count of bases not matched to a gene: 1. The CDR3 runs 13 residues. This CDR3 is CASSLTGGETQYF. The CDR3, as DNA: TGTGCCAGCAGCTTGACAGGGGGTGAGACCCAGTACTTC.

In its sample, this clone was seen a few times. The V call is TRBV28, the J call TRBJ1-4, with D possibly being TRBD1 (5 bases). This CDR3 is 22 amino acids long. CDR1 and CDR2 (germline): MDHEN, SYDVKM. The V end lost 3 bases, the J end lost 9 bases, and 38 bases lay between the germline ends. CDR3 in DNA: TGTGCCAGCAGTTTTGGTTTTGGGGGGGTCGGATACACACGGGCGGGAATGAAAAAACTGTTTTTT. Translation: CASSFGFGGVGYTRAGMKKLFF.

The chain recombines TRBV5-6 with TRBJ1-2; tentatively, D is TRBD1 (5 bases). Germline loops: CDR1 SGHDT, CDR2 YYEEEE. V was cut by 1 base and J by 9 bases, with 10 bases left in between. This CDR3 is built from 12 residues. CDR3 sequence (DNA): TGTGCCAGCAGCTTGACCCAGGGTAGCTACACCTTC. Residues: CASSLTQGSYTF.